This TCR beta chain was sequenced for a study of blood T cell repertoires in COVID-19. The protocol was immunoSEQ multiplex PCR, while the TCRdb copy is restricted to in-frame clones and leaves out a portion. Of some 320,000 clones in the sample, approximately 85% were seen once. This CDR3 is built from 14 residues. The V and J ends lost 4 bases and 8 bases, in that order; junction bases with no gene match: 5. Germline CDR1 MGHDK, CDR2 SYGVNS. This receptor was identified in a human donor in a cohort sampled during active COVID-19. The chain combines TRBV25-1 with TRBJ1-4, with 9 bases that match TRBD1. The sample taken for sequencing was peripheral blood. The CDR3 nucleotides read TGTGCCAGCAGTGCGGGACAGGGAGGAGAAAAACTGTTTTTT. This encodes CASSAGQGGEKLFF.